The subject of this entry is one TCR beta chain. Its recognized antigen is unknown. No clone much larger than this one lies a single base away; base qualities are absent. The record originates from a study of shared clonotypes between healthy human individuals (dated by TCRdb to about 2020). Some background on the complete study: The cohort comprised a couple of women and a few men aged 18 to 49 years. For each donor, CD4 naive and CD4 memory were each given three plates, CD8 naive was given two plates, and CD8 memory was given one plate. To estimate repertoire size and how much clonotype sharing occurs between individuals, the study deeply sequenced the blood TCR repertoires of about 5 healthy adults. Libraries were prepared and TCR repertoires were sequenced by different laboratories using diverse techniques, in order to increase sequencing depth and limit assay-specific biases. Between about 0.9 and 8.9 billion PBMCs per donor were obtained by leukapheresis. Summary of the overall study and its limitations: Naive subsets generally had larger estimated clonotype richness than memory subsets. Based on pairwise subsampling, the degree of clonotype sharing among donors was expected to be affected by sequencing depth. Sampling was restricted to blood, and TCR repertoires in tissues likely differ from the TCR repertoires found in blood. Rarefaction of sorted-subset datasets indicated incomplete sequencing despite the large sequencing depth. Sharing across a few donors was observed for 5% to 6.5% of naive CD4, 3% to 4% of naive CD8, 2% to 2.5% of memory CD4, and roughly 0.4% of memory CD8 clonotypes. Because the study included a small number of donors, the genetic and exposure-history diversity represented was limited. Compared with non-shared clonotypes, the clonotypes found in all four sorted-subset donors had higher generation probabilities.

Per the germline V gene, MDHEN is the CDR1 and SYDVKM is the CDR2. After removal of 5 bases from V and 16 bases from J, the junction retains 8 bases not matched to a gene. The CDR3 covers 11 residues, taking in both the cysteine and the phenylalanine. The retained sequence is limited to the CDR3, 33 bases, with the frame set at the first base. CD8 naive samples were obtained by positive selection for CCR7 among CD45RO-negative cells, yielding a CD45RA+CCR7+ population from which TemRA cells were excluded. Donors were healthy HIV-negative adults with no recently reported acute infections or vaccinations. Every donor was a Caucasian adult living in Nashville, Tennessee, USA. Blood was collected by leukapheresis, and PBMCs were isolated by Ficoll-Histopaque density gradient centrifugation and then cryopreserved in liquid nitrogen vapor phase. Purity and quantity of every magnetically sorted T cell population were checked by analytical flow cytometry. From each sorted fraction, genomic DNA was isolated and quantified by UV absorbance on a Nanodrop 2000c.

Using the deep immunoSEQ assay, TCR CDR3 regions were amplified from genomic DNA by multiplex PCR. Genomic DNA extracted from each cell subset was distributed evenly over all wells of several immunoSEQ 96-well plates, and each plate served as one replicate. For sorted subsets, each replicate PCR was loaded with around 220 ng genomic DNA, equivalent to approximately 33,000 T cell genomes. The purified libraries were quantified using a Qubit 3.0 fluorometer, sized with a Bioanalyzer 2100, and then quantified again using the KAPA Library Quantification kit. Each immunoSEQ 96-well plate was sequenced on its own single-read 150-cycle Illumina NextSeq 550 flow cell. Turning to the authors' computational methods: Because the immunoSEQ output held only junctional sequences and lacked quality scores, the filtering could not match the filtering applied to full-length reads. Sequences were annotated with PyIR, a Python wrapper for IgBLAST v1.9, using IMGT germline references to assign V/J genes and CDR3. Reads with weak V/J assignments (E-value above 1e-6), missing CDR3, stop codons, out-of-frame junctions, or ambiguous translated residues were removed. V3J clonotypes were defined by identical inferred V gene, J gene, and CDR3 amino acid sequence. Percentage overlap between repertoires was calculated by dividing the number of shared unique clonotypes by the size of the smaller repertoire. Three approaches were used to assess repertoire richness: RTK rarefaction, the Chao1 estimator, and Recon v2.1 estimates of unobserved clonotypes. Generation probabilities were computed with OLGA for all TCRbeta clonotypes obtained by the gDNA method from several donors. Sourced from immuneACCESS, this table was stored by TCRdb with only in-frame sequences that have V and J called. A share of the clones is absent; for the studies checked, an unresolved V gene accounts for under half, and the remainder has no known explanation. From that table come the V and J calls and clone size; the DNA was used to work out D and trimming. Present in this sample are about 2,200,000 clones, 90% to 95% of which were seen just once. The ten most abundant clones make up 1.5% to 2% of the sample.

The specimen was naive CD8+ T cells from PBMCs. The cell subset or site label here, explained by the study, means: CD45RA+CCR7+. In this chain, TRBV28 is recombined with TRBJ2-1, with 7 junctional bases fitting TRBD1. This clonotype was obtained from a man aged 18 to 30 in good health. Some clones in this sample may be carry-over from other donors' samples. CDR3 sequence: CASSKGGPLFF. In nucleotide form, the sequence is TGTGCCAGCAGTAAAGGGGGCCCGCTATTCTTC.